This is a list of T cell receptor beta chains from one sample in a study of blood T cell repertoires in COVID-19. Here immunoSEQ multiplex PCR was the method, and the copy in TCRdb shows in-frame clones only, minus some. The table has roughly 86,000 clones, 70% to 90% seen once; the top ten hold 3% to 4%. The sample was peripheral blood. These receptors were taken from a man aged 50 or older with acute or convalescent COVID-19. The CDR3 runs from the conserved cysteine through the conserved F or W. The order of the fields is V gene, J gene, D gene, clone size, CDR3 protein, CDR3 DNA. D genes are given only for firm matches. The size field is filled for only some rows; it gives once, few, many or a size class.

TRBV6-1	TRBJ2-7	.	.	CASSASWAGASYEQYF	TGTGCCAGCAGTGCCTCCTGGGCAGGGGCGTCCTACGAGCAGTACTTC
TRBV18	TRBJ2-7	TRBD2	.	CASSPGGGRRGEQYF	TGTGCCAGCTCACCAGGCGGGGGGCGTCGGGGAGAGCAGTACTTC
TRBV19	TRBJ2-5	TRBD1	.	CASGTEETQYF	TGTGCCAGCGGGACAGAAGAGACCCAGTACTTC
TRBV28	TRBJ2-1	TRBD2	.	CASSLSLAGGGEQFF	TGTGCCAGCAGTTTATCCCTAGCGGGAGGAGGTGAGCAGTTCTTC
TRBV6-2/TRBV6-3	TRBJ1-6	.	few	CASSSGQMNSPLHF	TGTGCCAGCAGTTCAGGACAGATGAATTCACCCCTCCACTTT
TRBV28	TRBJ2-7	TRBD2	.	CASSSGTSGSYEQYF	TGTGCCAGCAGCTCTGGGACTAGCGGGTCCTACGAGCAGTACTTC
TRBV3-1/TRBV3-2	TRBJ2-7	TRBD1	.	CASSQWGQVDAEQYF	TGTGCCAGCAGCCAGTGGGGACAGGTGGATGCCGAGCAGTACTTC
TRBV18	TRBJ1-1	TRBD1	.	CASSPYQTGTNTEAFF	TGTGCCAGCTCACCCTACCAGACAGGGACGAACACTGAAGCTTTCTTT
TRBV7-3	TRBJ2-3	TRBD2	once	CASSPPGGRTQYF	TGTGCCAGCAGCCCCCCCGGCGGGAGGACGCAGTATTTT
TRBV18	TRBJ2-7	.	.	CASSQYSYEQYF	TGTGCCAGCTCACAATACTCCTACGAGCAGTACTTC
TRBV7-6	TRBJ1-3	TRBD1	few	CASSPRDRLGNTIYF	TGTGCCAGCAGCCCCCGGGACAGGCTTGGAAACACCATATATTTT
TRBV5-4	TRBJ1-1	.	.	CASSSSGGPATNTEAFF	TGTGCCAGCAGCTCCTCCGGCGGCCCGGCGACGAACACTGAAGCTTTCTTT
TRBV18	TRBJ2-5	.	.	CASSPDLAETQYF	TGTGCCAGCTCACCTGACTTAGCGGAGACCCAGTACTTC
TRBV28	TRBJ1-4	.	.	CASSLMLQGNEKLFF	TGTGCCAGCAGCTTAATGTTGCAGGGTAATGAAAAACTGTTTTTT
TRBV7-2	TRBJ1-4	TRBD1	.	CASSLAGQGREKLFF	TGTGCCAGCAGCTTAGCCGGACAGGGAAGAGAAAAACTGTTTTTT
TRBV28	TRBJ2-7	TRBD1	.	CASSLPPGQEHYEQYF	TGTGCCAGCAGTTTGCCACCGGGACAGGAACACTACGAGCAGTACTTC
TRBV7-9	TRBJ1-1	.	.	CASLLGRSNTEAFF	TGTGCCAGTTTGCTAGGGAGATCGAACACTGAAGCTTTCTTT
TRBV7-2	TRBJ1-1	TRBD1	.	CASSLRPTGTGNTEAFF	TGTGCCAGCAGCTTAAGGCCTACCGGGACAGGGAACACTGAAGCTTTCTTT
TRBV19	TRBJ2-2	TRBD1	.	CASSKEQGPGELFF	TGTGCCAGTAGTAAAGAACAGGGGCCCGGGGAGCTGTTTTTT
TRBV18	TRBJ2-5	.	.	CATQRVGAQETQYF	TGTGCCACCCAAAGAGTCGGTGCACAAGAGACCCAGTACTTC
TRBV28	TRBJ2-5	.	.	CASSSRDIQGETQYF	TGTGCCAGCAGTTCCCGGGACATCCAAGGGGAGACCCAGTACTTC
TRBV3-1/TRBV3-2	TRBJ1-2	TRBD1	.	CASSQEDRGEFPF	TGTGCCAGCAGCCAAGAGGACAGGGGCGAGTTTCCCTTC
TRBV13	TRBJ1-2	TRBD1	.	CASSFGHRDRGISNYGYTF	TGTGCCAGCAGCTTCGGCCACCGGGACAGGGGGATCTCTAACTATGGCTACACCTTC
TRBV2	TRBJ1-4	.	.	CASSERQGNANEKLFF	TGTGCCAGCAGTGAACGGCAGGGGAACGCTAATGAAAAACTGTTTTTT
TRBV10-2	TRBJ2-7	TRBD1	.	CASRLGQGAVSYEQYF	TGCGCCAGCCGCCTTGGACAGGGGGCCGTCTCCTACGAGCAGTACTTC
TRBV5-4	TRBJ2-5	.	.	CASSLLHQETQYF	TGTGCCAGCAGCTTGCTCCACCAAGAGACCCAGTACTTC
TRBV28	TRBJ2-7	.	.	CASSTLGGGGGGSLYEQYF	TGTGCCAGCAGTACCTTAGGCGGAGGAGGCGGTGGGAGTCTCTACGAGCAGTACTTC
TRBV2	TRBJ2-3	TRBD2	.	CASRATSGGSDTQYF	TGTGCCAGCAGGGCGACTAGCGGGGGGTCAGATACGCAGTATTTT
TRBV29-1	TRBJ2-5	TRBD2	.	CSVAEERGVTQYF	TGCAGCGTTGCAGAAGAGCGGGGGGTGACCCAGTACTTC
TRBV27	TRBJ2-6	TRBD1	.	CASSIDRGFGANVLTF	TGTGCCAGCAGTATCGACAGGGGCTTTGGGGCCAACGTCCTGACTTTC
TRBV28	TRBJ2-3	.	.	CASWSGATDTQYF	TGTGCCAGCTGGAGTGGGGCCACAGATACGCAGTATTTT
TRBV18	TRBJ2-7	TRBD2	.	CASSPPLTSGRSYEQYF	TGTGCCAGCTCACCACCCCTGACTAGCGGGAGATCCTACGAGCAGTACTTC
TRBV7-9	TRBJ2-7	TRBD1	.	CASRDRGNYEQYF	TGTGCCAGCAGGGACAGGGGGAACTACGAGCAGTACTTC
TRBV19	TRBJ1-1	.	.	CASSLQGGPDNTEAFF	TGTGCCAGTAGTCTGCAAGGCGGGCCTGATAACACTGAAGCTTTCTTT
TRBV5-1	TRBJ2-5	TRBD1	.	CASSEGGEETQYF	TGCGCCAGCAGTGAAGGGGGCGAGGAGACCCAGTACTTC
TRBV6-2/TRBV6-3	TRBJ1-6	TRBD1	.	CASSYPEGAVYNSPLHF	TGTGCCAGCAGTTACCCCGAGGGGGCTGTCTATAATTCACCCCTCCACTTT
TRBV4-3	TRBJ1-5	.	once	CASSQETGGWPQHF	TGCGCCAGCAGCCAAGAGACCGGGGGATGGCCCCAGCATTTT
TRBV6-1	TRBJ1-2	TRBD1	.	CASSESGGYGYTF	TGTGCCAGCAGTGAATCAGGGGGGTACGGCTACACCTTC
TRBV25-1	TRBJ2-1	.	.	CASTTYNEQFF	TGTGCCAGCACTACCTACAATGAGCAGTTCTTC
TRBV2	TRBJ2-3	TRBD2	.	CASSEEAGVSTDTQYF	TGTGCCAGCAGTGAAGAAGCGGGAGTCAGTACAGATACGCAGTATTTT
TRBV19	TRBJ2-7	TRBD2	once	CASSLGLAGAEQYF	TGTGCCAGTAGTCTGGGACTAGCGGGGGCCGAGCAGTACTTC
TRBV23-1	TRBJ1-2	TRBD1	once	CASTPGQGHNYGYTF	TGCGCCAGCACCCCAGGACAGGGGCATAACTATGGCTACACCTTC
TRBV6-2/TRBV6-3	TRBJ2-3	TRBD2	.	CASSHPPPSGPSTDTQYF	TGTGCCAGCAGCCATCCCCCTCCTAGCGGCCCTAGCACAGATACGCAGTATTTT
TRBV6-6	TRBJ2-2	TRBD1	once	CASSSGRTGTGELFF	TGTGCCAGCAGTTCCGGCCGGACAGGGACCGGGGAGCTGTTTTTT
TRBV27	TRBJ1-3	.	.	CASSLAGGDTIYF	TGTGCCAGCAGTTTAGCTGGGGGGGACACCATATATTTT
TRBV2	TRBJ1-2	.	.	CASSEKRSTNYGYTF	TGTGCCAGCAGTGAGAAGCGGAGCACCAACTATGGCTACACCTTC
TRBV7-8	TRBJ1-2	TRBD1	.	CASSRDREWSYTF	TGTGCCAGCAGCCGGGACAGGGAGTGGAGCTACACCTTC
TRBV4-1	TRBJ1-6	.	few	CASSQGGAGIGSPLHF	TGCGCCAGCAGCCAAGGTGGGGCAGGAATCGGATCACCCCTCCACTTT
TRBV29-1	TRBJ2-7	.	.	CRGGAATYEQYF	TGCAGGGGGGGGGCGGCCACCTACGAGCAGTACTTC
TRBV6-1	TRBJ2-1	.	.	CASSETGGGSNEQFF	TGTGCCAGCAGTGAAACGGGGGGCGGTTCAAATGAGCAGTTCTTC
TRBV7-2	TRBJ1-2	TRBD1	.	CASSLGGQGAGYTF	TGTGCCAGCAGCTTAGGGGGACAGGGTGCCGGCTACACCTTC
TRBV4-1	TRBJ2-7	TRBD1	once	CASSLWTGGEEQYF	TGCGCCAGCAGCCTCTGGACAGGGGGGGAAGAGCAGTACTTC
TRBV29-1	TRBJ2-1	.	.	CSVAPAERFF	TGCAGCGTTGCACCAGCGGAAAGGTTCTTC
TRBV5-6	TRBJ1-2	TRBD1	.	CASSFGRGDGYTF	TGTGCCAGCAGCTTTGGCAGGGGGGATGGCTACACCTTC
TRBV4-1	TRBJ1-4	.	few	CASSQIRTRGKANEKLFF	TGCGCCAGCAGCCAAATTCGCACCCGGGGGAAGGCTAATGAAAAACTGTTTTTT
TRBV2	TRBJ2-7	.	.	CASCYSEEKYF	TGTGCCAGCTGTTACAGTGAAGAAAAGTACTTC
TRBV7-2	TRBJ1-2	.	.	CASSSDRSAYGYTF	TGTGCCAGCAGCTCAGACAGGTCCGCCTATGGCTACACCTTC
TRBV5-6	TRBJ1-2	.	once	CASSLTLDYGYTF	TGTGCCAGCAGCTTAACTCTCGACTATGGCTACACCTTC
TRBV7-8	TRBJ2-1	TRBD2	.	CASSLVVLAGSNEQFF	TGTGCCAGCAGCTTAGTTGTGCTAGCGGGGAGCAATGAGCAGTTCTTC